The T cell receptor (beta chain) described here comes from a study of blood T cell repertoires in COVID-19. This clone was seen a handful of times. Assay used: immunoSEQ multiplex PCR; TCRdb lists only in-frame clones, some missing. The sample carries fewer than 250,000 clones, roughly 84% recorded once. The CDR3 consists of 16 residues. Unmatched junction bases numbered 9, after V lost 0 bases and J lost 4 bases. The germline gives CDR1 SGHTA, CDR2 FQGNSA. The sequenced material came from peripheral blood. The origin of this receptor is a man aged 30 to 39 with active or convalescent COVID-19. The V call is TRBV7-2, the J call TRBJ2-7; 7 bases align to TRBD2. The CDR3 protein is CASSLALGEGRYEQYF. In nucleotides, the CDR3 is TGTGCCAGCAGCTTAGCGTTAGGGGAGGGGCGGTACGAGCAGTACTTC.